The rows below give T cell receptor beta chains drawn from one sample of a study of beta chain features in type 1 diabetes. Assay: immunoSEQ multiplex PCR; the TCRdb copy retains only in-frame clones and omits some. The data contain 430,000 or so clones, about 10% of them singletons. Sequenced material: naive CD4+ T cells from blood. These receptors came from a woman aged 18-29 years in good health. CDR3s include the opening cysteine and the closing phenylalanine or tryptophan. D genes are given only for firm matches. Not every row has a clone size; where given, it reads once, few, many or a size class.

j_gene,len,v_gene,d_gene,abundance,CDR3aa,CDR3nt
TRBJ1-5,18,TRBV4-1,.,few,CASSQDRGPGRSNQPQHF,TGCGCCAGCAGCCAAGATAGGGGCCCGGGACGTAGCAATCAGCCCCAGCATTTT
TRBJ2-7,11,TRBV20-1,.,.,CSASRDGQQYF,TGCAGTGCTTCCCGAGATGGCCAGCAGTACTTC
TRBJ1-1,15,TRBV7-2,.,few,CGHVHEGIMNTEAFF,TGTGGACACGTTCATGAGGGTATCATGAACACTGAAGCTTTCTTT
TRBJ2-3,15,TRBV5-1,TRBD2,few,CASSPGAGGTDTQYF,TGCGCCAGCAGCCCCGGGGCGGGGGGAACAGATACGCAGTATTTT
TRBJ2-7,19,TRBV23-1,TRBD1,few,CASSQNRSNTGTGLYEQYF,TGCGCCAGCAGTCAAAACCGATCCAATACCGGGACAGGGCTCTACGAGCAGTACTTC
TRBJ2-5,15,TRBV7-3,.,few,CASSLRGGGGETQYF,TGTGCCAGCAGCTTAAGGGGAGGAGGAGGAGAGACCCAGTACTTC
TRBJ2-7,14,TRBV18,TRBD1,.,CASSINGQVYEQYF,TGTGCCAGCTCAATTAACGGACAGGTCTACGAGCAGTACTTC
TRBJ1-4,15,TRBV2,TRBD1,few,CASSPRTGGEEKLFF,TGTGCCAGCAGCCCTCGGACAGGAGGAGAGGAAAAACTGTTTTTT
TRBJ2-3,16,TRBV5-1,TRBD2,.,CASSSGDWTLTDTQYF,TGCGCCAGCAGCAGCGGGGACTGGACCCTCACAGATACGCAGTATTTT
TRBJ1-5,15,TRBV10-3,.,few,CATKEGGRDNQPQHF,TGTGCCACCAAGGAGGGCGGCAGGGACAATCAGCCCCAGCATTTT
TRBJ2-5,14,TRBV9,TRBD1,once,CASSVGRGQETQYF,TGTGCCAGCAGCGTAGGCAGGGGGCAGGAGACCCAGTACTTC
TRBJ2-1,15,TRBV18,.,.,CASSPGIGSYNEQFF,TGTGCCAGCTCACCAGGTATCGGCTCCTACAATGAGCAGTTCTTC
TRBJ2-3,15,TRBV27,.,.,CASSVDWVSTDTQYF,TGTGCCAGCAGTGTCGATTGGGTTAGCACAGATACGCAGTATTTT
TRBJ2-2,16,TRBV29-1,.,.,CSVEGSGQPLTGELFF,TGCAGCGTTGAAGGGTCAGGACAGCCGCTCACCGGGGAGCTGTTTTTT
TRBJ2-7,15,TRBV19,.,.,CASSRTMAGTYEQYF,TGTGCCAGTAGCCGCACGATGGCAGGTACCTACGAGCAGTACTTC
TRBJ2-3,15,TRBV11-2,.,few,CASSLATTRTDTQYF,TGTGCCAGCAGCTTAGCGACGACCCGCACAGATACGCAGTATTTT
TRBJ1-1,13,TRBV29-1,.,few,CSVDGIQGTEAFF,TGCAGCGTTGATGGGATTCAGGGCACTGAAGCTTTCTTT
TRBJ2-3,14,TRBV7-6,TRBD2,.,CASSLEAGRDTQYF,TGTGCCAGCAGCTTAGAGGCCGGGAGGGATACGCAGTATTTT
TRBJ1-1,13,TRBV2,.,few,CASALAWSTEAFF,TGTGCCAGCGCCCTGGCCTGGAGCACTGAAGCTTTCTTT
TRBJ2-1,13,TRBV28,.,few,CASYTTGYNEQFF,TGTGCCAGCTATACTACAGGGTACAATGAGCAGTTCTTC
TRBJ2-1,14,TRBV7-9,.,.,CASSANTGFNEQFF,TGTGCCAGCAGCGCAAATACGGGGTTCAATGAGCAGTTCTTC
TRBJ1-1,15,TRBV29-1,TRBD1,few,CSVNPLTGGIGEAFF,TGCAGCGTTAATCCCCTGACAGGGGGCATAGGTGAAGCTTTCTTT
TRBJ1-2,13,TRBV7-9,.,.,CASTLGPSYGYTF,TGTGCCAGCACGCTAGGTCCAAGCTATGGCTACACCTTC
TRBJ2-7,15,TRBV4-2,.,.,CASSQDWASSYEQYF,TGTGCCAGCAGCCAAGATTGGGCCAGCTCCTACGAGCAGTACTTC
TRBJ2-2,15,TRBV19,TRBD1,.,CASRGQGVQTGELFF,TGTGCCAGTAGAGGACAGGGAGTACAAACCGGGGAGCTGTTTTTT
TRBJ1-2,14,TRBV7-9,.,few,CASSPIGGLYGYTF,TGTGCCAGCAGCCCCATCGGGGGACTCTATGGCTACACCTTC
TRBJ1-1,15,TRBV7-3,TRBD1,.,CASSYRQGMNTEAFF,TGTGCCAGCAGCTACCGACAGGGCATGAACACTGAAGCTTTCTTT
TRBJ1-1,12,TRBV7-8,.,.,CASSIRDTEAFF,TGTGCCAGCAGCATCCGGGACACTGAAGCTTTCTTT
TRBJ2-1,11,TRBV28,.,few,CASSVNNEQFF,TGTGCCAGCAGTGTAAACAATGAGCAGTTCTTC
TRBJ1-4,16,TRBV23-1,.,few,CASSHPSGGIGEKLFF,TGCGCCAGCAGTCACCCTAGCGGGGGGATAGGTGAAAAACTGTTTTTT
TRBJ2-2,15,TRBV5-1,.,.,CASRLAQGNTGELFF,TGCGCCAGCAGACTGGCACAGGGCAACACCGGGGAGCTGTTTTTT
TRBJ2-3,14,TRBV28,.,few,CASSFPGNTDTQYF,TGTGCCAGCAGTTTTCCGGGCAACACAGATACGCAGTATTTT
TRBJ1-6,12,TRBV5-1,.,few,CASSLEDSPLHF,TGCGCCAGCAGCTTGGAAGACTCACCCCTCCACTTT
TRBJ2-7,14,TRBV7-2,.,few,CASQTSFLSYEQYF,TGTGCCAGTCAAACCAGTTTTCTCTCCTACGAGCAGTACTTC
TRBJ2-7,15,TRBV9,TRBD1,few,CASSSRGTGDHEQYF,TGTGCCAGCAGCTCACGGGGGACAGGGGACCACGAGCAGTACTTC
TRBJ2-5,15,TRBV7-6,TRBD1,.,CASSPEPGQGETQYF,TGTGCCAGCAGCCCCGAGCCGGGACAGGGGGAGACCCAGTACTTC
TRBJ2-6,17,TRBV6-1,.,.,CASSVRDKYSGANVLTF,TGTGCCAGCAGTGTCCGGGACAAGTACTCTGGGGCCAACGTCCTGACTTTC
TRBJ1-2,13,TRBV29-1,.,.,CSAGGTAIPGYTF,TGCAGCGCTGGAGGGACCGCTATACCTGGCTACACCTTC
TRBJ2-5,13,TRBV30,.,many,CAWKRNFQETQYF,TGTGCCTGGAAACGGAATTTTCAAGAGACCCAGTACTTC
TRBJ1-5,12,TRBV30,.,once,CAWSGRGQPQHF,TGTGCCTGGAGTGGCCGGGGTCAGCCCCAGCATTTT
TRBJ1-1,14,TRBV2,.,.,CASSRYRGGTEAFF,TGTGCCAGCAGTCGTTACAGAGGGGGCACTGAAGCTTTCTTT
TRBJ1-4,13,TRBV29-1,TRBD1,few,CSVYRGQEGKLFF,TGCAGCGTTTACAGGGGGCAAGAGGGAAAACTGTTTTTT
TRBJ2-7,13,TRBV6-5,.,few,CASSVRYNKEQYF,TGTGCCAGCAGCGTTAGGTACAATAAGGAGCAGTACTTC
TRBJ2-1,15,TRBV7-2,.,few,CASSSKDRLVGEQFF,TGTGCCAGCAGCTCAAAAGACAGGTTGGTAGGTGAGCAGTTCTTC
TRBJ2-3,15,TRBV6-5,.,few,CASSYDYGSAATQYF,TGTGCCAGCAGTTACGACTACGGTTCAGCAGCTACGCAGTATTTT
TRBJ2-3,13,TRBV7-2,.,many,CASSPYRADTQYF,TGTGCCAGCAGCCCATATAGGGCAGATACGCAGTATTTT
TRBJ1-4,14,TRBV30,.,few,CAWSPGGANEKLFF,TGTGCCTGGAGCCCCGGAGGGGCTAATGAAAAACTGTTTTTT
TRBJ2-3,16,TRBV7-3,TRBD2,.,CASSPGLAGVADTQYF,TGTGCCAGCAGCCCCGGACTAGCGGGGGTTGCAGATACGCAGTATTTT
TRBJ2-5,13,TRBV7-2,.,few,CASSPNPMETQYF,TGTGCCAGCAGCCCAAATCCAATGGAGACCCAGTACTTC
TRBJ2-5,13,TRBV29-1,.,few,CSVERVEGETQYF,TGCAGCGTTGAAAGGGTCGAGGGGGAGACCCAGTACTTC
TRBJ2-1,14,TRBV5-1,.,.,CASSLGTVGNEQFF,TGCGCCAGCAGCTTGGGGACAGTAGGCAATGAGCAGTTCTTC
TRBJ2-2,17,TRBV5-1,TRBD2,few,CASSLALGLAAPGELFF,TGCGCCAGCAGCTTGGCCCTGGGACTAGCGGCTCCCGGGGAGCTGTTTTTT
TRBJ2-7,16,TRBV7-9,.,.,CASSLVGRGQTSEQYF,TGTGCCAGCAGCTTAGTCGGTAGGGGACAAACCTCCGAGCAGTACTTC